This section outlines one T cell receptor beta chain sequence together with its context. Its antigen is not known. This record comes from a study of cytomegalovirus exposure and HLA in healthy donors. Overall study findings and caveats: Beyond CMV serostatus, there was no information to go on about immune exposure.

PCR employed 60 Vbeta and 13 Jbeta primers. TCRdb's copy holds only in-frame clones and misses some; the assay was immunoSEQ multiplex PCR. The sample lists fewer than 130,000 clones, about 90% occurring once. V was pared by 8 bases and J by 3 bases, with 10 bases between. Looked up from germline, CDR1 is MDHEN and CDR2 is SYDVKM. There are 12 residues in the CDR3. The chain carries TRBV28 and TRBJ1-1; D is undetermined. The source material was PBMCs. The clonotype originates from a man aged 40-49 years in good health and CMV-seronegative. In DNA form, the CDR3 reads TGTGCCAGCCGGGAACCAGACACTGAAGCTTTCTTT. Translated: CASREPDTEAFF.